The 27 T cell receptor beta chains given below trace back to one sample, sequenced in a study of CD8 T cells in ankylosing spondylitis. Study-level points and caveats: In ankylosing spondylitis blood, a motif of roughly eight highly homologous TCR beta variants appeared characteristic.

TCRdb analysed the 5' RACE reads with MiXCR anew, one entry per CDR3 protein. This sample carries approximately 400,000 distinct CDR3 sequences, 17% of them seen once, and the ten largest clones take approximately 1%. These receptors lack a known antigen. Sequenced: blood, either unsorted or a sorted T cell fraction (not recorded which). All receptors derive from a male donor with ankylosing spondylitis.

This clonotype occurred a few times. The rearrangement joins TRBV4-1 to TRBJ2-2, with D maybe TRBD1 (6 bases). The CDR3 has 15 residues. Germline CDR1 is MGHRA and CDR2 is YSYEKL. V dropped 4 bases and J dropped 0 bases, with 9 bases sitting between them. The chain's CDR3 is CASSPGTTNTGELFF. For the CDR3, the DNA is TGCGCCAGCAGCCCCGGGACAACGAACACCGGGGAGCTGTTTTTT.

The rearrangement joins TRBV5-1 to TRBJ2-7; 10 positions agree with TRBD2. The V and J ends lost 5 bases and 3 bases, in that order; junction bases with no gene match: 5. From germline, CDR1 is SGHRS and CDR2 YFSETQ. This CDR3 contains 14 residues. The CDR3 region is CASSTSGISYEQYF. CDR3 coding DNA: TGCGCCAGCAGTACTAGCGGGATAAGCTACGAGCAGTACTTC.

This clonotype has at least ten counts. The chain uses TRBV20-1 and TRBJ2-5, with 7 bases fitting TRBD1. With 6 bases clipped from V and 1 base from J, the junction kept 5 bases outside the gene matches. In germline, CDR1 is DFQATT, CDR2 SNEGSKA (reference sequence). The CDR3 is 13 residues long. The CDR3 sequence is CSAEDRVQETQYF. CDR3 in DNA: TGCAGTGCGGAAGACAGGGTCCAAGAGACCCAGTACTTC.

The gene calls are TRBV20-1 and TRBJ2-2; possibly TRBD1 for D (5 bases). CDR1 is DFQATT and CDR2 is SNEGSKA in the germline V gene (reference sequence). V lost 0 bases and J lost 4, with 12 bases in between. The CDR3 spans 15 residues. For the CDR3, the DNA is TGCAGTGCTAGAGACAGGATTAGGGGCACCGGGGAGCTGTTTTTT. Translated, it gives CSARDRIRGTGELFF.

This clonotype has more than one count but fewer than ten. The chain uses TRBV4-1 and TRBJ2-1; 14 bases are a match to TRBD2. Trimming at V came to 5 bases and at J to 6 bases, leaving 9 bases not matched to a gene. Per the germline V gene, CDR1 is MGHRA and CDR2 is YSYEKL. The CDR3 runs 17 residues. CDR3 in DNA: TGCGCCAGCAGCAATCGGACTAGCGGGAGGAGGGGCAATGAGCAGTTCTTC. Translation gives CASSNRTSGRRGNEQFF.

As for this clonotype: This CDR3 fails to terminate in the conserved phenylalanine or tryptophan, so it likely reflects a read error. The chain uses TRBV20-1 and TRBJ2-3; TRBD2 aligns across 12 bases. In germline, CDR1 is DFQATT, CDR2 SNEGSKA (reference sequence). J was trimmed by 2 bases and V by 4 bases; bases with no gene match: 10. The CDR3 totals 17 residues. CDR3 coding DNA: TGCAGTGCTACGACTAGCGGGGGCTTGACACCCACAGATACGCAGTATTCG. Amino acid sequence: CSATTSGGLTPTDTQYS.

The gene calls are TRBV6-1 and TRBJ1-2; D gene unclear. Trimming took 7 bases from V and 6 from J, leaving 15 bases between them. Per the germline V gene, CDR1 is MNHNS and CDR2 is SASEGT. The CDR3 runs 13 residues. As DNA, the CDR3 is TGTGCCAGCAAAGTCCCAGGTTCCGATGGCTACACCTTC. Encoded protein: CASKVPGSDGYTF.

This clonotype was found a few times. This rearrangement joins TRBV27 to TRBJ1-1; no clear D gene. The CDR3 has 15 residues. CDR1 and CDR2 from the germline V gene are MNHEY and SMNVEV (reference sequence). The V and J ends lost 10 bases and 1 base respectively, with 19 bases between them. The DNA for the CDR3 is TGTGCCACCCTAGGGTTGGAAAAGGGGAACACTGAAGCTTTCTTT. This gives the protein CATLGLEKGNTEAFF.

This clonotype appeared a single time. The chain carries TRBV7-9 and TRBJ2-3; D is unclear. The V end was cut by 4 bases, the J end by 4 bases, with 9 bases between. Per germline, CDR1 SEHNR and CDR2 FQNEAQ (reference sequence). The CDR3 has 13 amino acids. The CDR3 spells CASSSPGADTQYF. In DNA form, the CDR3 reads TGTGCCAGCAGCTCGCCTGGGGCAGATACGCAGTATTTT.

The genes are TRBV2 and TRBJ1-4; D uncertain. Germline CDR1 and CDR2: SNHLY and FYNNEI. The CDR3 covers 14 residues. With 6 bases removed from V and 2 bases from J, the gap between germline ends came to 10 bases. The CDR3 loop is CASRSTYTNEKLFF. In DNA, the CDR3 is TGTGCCAGCAGATCGACCTACACTAATGAAAAACTGTTTTTT.

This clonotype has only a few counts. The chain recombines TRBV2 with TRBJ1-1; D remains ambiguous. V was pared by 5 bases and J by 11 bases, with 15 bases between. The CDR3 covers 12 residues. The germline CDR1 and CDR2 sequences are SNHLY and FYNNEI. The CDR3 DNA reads TGTGCCAGCAGTCTGACGACCGGAAGGGCTTTCTTT. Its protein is CASSLTTGRAFF.

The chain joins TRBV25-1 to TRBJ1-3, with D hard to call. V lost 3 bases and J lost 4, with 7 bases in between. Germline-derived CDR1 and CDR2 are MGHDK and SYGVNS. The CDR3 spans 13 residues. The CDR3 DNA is TGTGCCAGCAGTGATACCCTCGGAAACACCATATATTTT. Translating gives CASSDTLGNTIYF.

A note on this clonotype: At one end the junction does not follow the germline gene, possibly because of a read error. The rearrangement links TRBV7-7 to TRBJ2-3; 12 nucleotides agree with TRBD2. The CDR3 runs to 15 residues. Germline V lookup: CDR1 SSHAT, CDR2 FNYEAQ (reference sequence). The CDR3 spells CASSPSGGATDTQYF. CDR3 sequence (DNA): TGTGCTAGCAGTCCTAGCGGGGGGGCCACAGATACGCAGTATTTT.

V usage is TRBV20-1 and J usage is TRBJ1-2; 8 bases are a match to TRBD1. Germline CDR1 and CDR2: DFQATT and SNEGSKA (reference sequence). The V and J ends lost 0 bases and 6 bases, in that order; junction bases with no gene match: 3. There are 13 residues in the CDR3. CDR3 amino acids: CSARDTGGDGYTF. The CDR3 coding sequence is TGCAGTGCTAGAGATACAGGGGGTGATGGCTACACCTTC.

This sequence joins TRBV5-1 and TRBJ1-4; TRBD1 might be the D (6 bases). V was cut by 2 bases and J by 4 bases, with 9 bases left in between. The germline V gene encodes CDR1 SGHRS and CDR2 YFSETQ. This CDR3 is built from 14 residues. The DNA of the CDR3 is TGCGCCAGCAGCTTACAGGGAAGTAATGAAAAACTGTTTTTT. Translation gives CASSLQGSNEKLFF.

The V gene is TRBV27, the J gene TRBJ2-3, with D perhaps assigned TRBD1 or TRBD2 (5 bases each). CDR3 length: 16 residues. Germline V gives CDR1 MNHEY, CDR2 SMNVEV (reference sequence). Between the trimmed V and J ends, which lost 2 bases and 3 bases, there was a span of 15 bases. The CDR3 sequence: CASSLEGARRTDTQYF. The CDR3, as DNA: TGTGCCAGCAGTTTAGAAGGGGCTCGGAGGACAGATACGCAGTATTTT.

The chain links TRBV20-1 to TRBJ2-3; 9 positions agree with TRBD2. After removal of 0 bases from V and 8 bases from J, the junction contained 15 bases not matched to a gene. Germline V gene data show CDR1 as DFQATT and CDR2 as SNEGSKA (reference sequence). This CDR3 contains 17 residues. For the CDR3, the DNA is TGCAGTGCTAGAGATCGCCTAGCGGGAACTAGTTGGGGTACGCAGTATTTT. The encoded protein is CSARDRLAGTSWGTQYF.

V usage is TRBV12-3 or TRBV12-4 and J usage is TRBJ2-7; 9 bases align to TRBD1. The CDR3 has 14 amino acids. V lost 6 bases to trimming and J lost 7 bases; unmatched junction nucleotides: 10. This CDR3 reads CASRRQGVNGEQYF. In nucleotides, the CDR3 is TGTGCCAGCAGGCGACAGGGGGTGAACGGGGAGCAGTACTTC.

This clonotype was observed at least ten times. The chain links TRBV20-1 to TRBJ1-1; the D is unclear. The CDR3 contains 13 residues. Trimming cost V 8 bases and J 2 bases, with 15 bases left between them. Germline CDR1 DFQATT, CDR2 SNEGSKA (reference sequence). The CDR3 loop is CSPVTGSNTEAFF. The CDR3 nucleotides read TGCAGTCCGGTTACGGGGAGCAACACTGAAGCTTTCTTT.

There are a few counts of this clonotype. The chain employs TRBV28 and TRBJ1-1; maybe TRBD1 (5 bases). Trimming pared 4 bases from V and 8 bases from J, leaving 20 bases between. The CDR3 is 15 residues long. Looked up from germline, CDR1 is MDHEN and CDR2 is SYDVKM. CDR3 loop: CASSSPSRAPVEAFF. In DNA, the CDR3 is TGTGCCAGCAGTTCCCCCAGCAGGGCTCCCGTAGAAGCTTTCTTT.

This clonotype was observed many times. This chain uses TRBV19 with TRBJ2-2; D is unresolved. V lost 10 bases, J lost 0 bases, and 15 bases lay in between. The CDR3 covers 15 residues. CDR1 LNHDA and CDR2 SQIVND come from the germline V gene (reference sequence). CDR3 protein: CATRSEGSNTGELFF. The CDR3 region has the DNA TGTGCCACCCGGTCGGAAGGTTCGAACACCGGGGAGCTGTTTTTT.

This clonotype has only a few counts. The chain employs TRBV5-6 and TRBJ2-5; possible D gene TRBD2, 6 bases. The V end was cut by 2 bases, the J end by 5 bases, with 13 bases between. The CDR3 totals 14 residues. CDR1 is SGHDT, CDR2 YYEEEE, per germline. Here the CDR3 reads CASSFGLEGETQYF. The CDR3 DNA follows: TGTGCCAGCAGCTTCGGGTTGGAGGGGGAGACCCAGTACTTC.

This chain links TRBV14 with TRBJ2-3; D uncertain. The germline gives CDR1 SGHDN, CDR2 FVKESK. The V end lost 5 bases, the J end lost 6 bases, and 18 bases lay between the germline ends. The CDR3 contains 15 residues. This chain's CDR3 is CASSAFGGPADTQYF. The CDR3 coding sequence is TGTGCCAGCAGCGCATTTGGTGGTCCAGCGGATACGCAGTATTTT.

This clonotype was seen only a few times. The CDR3 is CASSWDLDTQYF. The CDR3 DNA follows: TGTGCCAGCAGTTGGGACCTAGATACGCAGTATTTT. The genes are TRBV6-2 or TRBV6-3 and TRBJ2-3; TRBD1 or TRBD2 may be the D gene (5 bases each). The V end was cut by 4 bases, the J end by 5 bases, with 7 bases between. Germline V CDR1 and CDR2: MNHEY, SVGEGT. The length of the CDR3 is 12 residues.

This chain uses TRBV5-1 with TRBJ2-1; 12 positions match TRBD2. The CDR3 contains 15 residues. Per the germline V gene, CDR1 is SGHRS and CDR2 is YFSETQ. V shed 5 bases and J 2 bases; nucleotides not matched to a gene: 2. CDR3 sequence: CASSRLAGAYNEQFF. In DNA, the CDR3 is TGCGCCAGCAGTCGACTAGCGGGGGCCTACAATGAGCAGTTCTTC. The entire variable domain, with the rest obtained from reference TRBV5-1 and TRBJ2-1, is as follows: KAGVTQTPRYLIKTRGQQVTLSCSPISGHRSVSWYQQTPGQGLQFLFEYFSETQRNKGNFPGRFSGRQFSNSRSEMNVSTLELGDSALYLCASSRLAGAYNEQFFGPGTRLTVL.

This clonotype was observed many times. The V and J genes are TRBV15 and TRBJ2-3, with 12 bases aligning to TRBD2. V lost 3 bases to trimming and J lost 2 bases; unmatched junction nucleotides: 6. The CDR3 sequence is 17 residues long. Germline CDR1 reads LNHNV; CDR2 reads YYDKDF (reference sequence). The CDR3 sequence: CATSSGLAGYVTDTQYF. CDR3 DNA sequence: TGTGCCACCAGCAGTGGACTAGCGGGATACGTCACAGATACGCAGTATTTT.

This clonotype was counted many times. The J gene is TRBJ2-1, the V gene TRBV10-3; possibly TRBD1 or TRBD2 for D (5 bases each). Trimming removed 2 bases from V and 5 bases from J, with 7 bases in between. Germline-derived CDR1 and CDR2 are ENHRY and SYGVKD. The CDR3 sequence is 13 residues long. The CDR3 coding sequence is TGTGCCATCAGTGAGGGGGGAGACAATGAGCAGTTCTTC. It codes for CAISEGGDNEQFF.